This note documents a single TCR beta chain sequence. This clone was recorded only once. Its antigen is not yet known. Base-call qualities are not available, and no considerably larger clone is one nucleotide away. The data are from a study of blood T cell repertoires in COVID-19 (dated by TCRdb to 2019 to 2021). Background on the whole study: The collaborator samples originated in the United States, Italy and Spain and spanned the acute and convalescent phases of COVID-19. Where available, HLA class I and class II types were obtained from metadata supplied by the sample provider rather than from assay-based typing. The samples were drawn from the first 160 participants of the ongoing ImmuneRACE study and from some 1,300 subjects provided by 6 global collaborators. Deeply sampled blood TCRbeta repertoires from subjects exposed to, actively infected with, or recovered from COVID-19 were included in the dataset. The repertoires were released in a freely available public database meant as a resource for research on the immune response to SARS-CoV-2. Nearly every sample came with metadata listing a de-identified subject ID, COVID-19 status, age in years and sex. The prospective study material was composed of cDNA or gDNA derived from T cells, B-cell-depleted T cells, or PBMCs. Study-level results and caveats: Clinical and demographic metadata were provided uncurated, with the amount varying by source and participant.

TCRbeta CDR3 regions were amplified from genomic DNA by means of the immunoSEQ Assay, a bias-controlled multiplex PCR. As for the authors' bioinformatics: Within the assay, amplification of reference gene primers was used to estimate how many nucleated cells each sample contained. To quantify the absolute abundance of each unique TCRbeta CDR3 rearrangement, sequence reads were collapsed and filtered. For each sample, productive Simpson clonality was calculated as the square root of Simpson's diversity index across productive rearrangements. TCRdb provides this immuneACCESS table in a form limited to in-frame rearrangements. Some clones are lacking; in checked studies, under half of them reflect an unresolved V gene, and why the rest are absent is not known. V and J calls and clone size are those listed in that table; D and trimming were worked out from the DNA. The sample has about 380,000 clones on record, 87% of them singletons. The ten biggest clones cover about 1.5% of the sample.

Participants in the prospective study were aged about 18 to 95 years, lived in 20 to 25 United States geographic areas, and enrolled through a virtual design. To assign participants to cohorts, the prospective study relied on clinical history that participants themselves reported in a screening survey and a study questionnaire. Recovered participants in ImmuneRACE Cohort 3 were defined by two consecutive negative NP/OP PCR tests, clearance by a healthcare professional, or resolution of symptoms. Each participant in the prospective study had whole blood, serum and a nasopharyngeal or oropharyngeal swab collected by mobile phlebotomists. Additional blood draws and questionnaires over an approximately two-month period could optionally be provided by prospective study participants. Before DNA extraction, prospective study blood samples were shipped either frozen or at room temperature. V loses 3 bases at its end and J loses 6 bases; junction bases beyond the gene matches: 15. CDR1 and CDR2 are read off the germline V gene (reference sequence) as LNHDA and SQIVND. The CDR3 runs 18 residues from the cysteine to the phenylalanine. Just CDR3 DNA is preserved here, 54 bases in frame from base 1.

Material: PBMCs or T cells enriched from blood (not recorded which). The receptor comes from a man aged 25-40 years who had recovered from COVID-19. The chain couples TRBV19 to TRBJ1-5; the junction holds 9 bases that match TRBD1. The nucleotide sequence is given as TGTGCCAGTAGTATTGGGTCCCCCGGACAGGGGACTATTCAGCCCCAGCATTTT. This translates into CASSIGSPGQGTIQPQHF.